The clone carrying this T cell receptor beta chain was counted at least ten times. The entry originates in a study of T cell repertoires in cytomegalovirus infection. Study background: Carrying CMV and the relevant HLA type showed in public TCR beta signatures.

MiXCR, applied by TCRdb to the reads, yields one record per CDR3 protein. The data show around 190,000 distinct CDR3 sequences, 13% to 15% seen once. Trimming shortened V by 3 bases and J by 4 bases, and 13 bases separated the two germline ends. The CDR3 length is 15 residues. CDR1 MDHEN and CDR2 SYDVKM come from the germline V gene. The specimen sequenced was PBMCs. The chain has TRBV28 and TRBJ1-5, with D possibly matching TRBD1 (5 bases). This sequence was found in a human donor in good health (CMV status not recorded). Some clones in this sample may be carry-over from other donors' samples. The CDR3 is CASSFPEGRNQPQHF. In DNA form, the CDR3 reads TGTGCCAGCAGTTTCCCAGAGGGGCGTAATCAGCCCCAGCATTTT.